This T cell receptor (beta chain) was documented in a study of blood T cell repertoires in COVID-19. This CDR3 region has 14 residues. Per germline, CDR1 LNHDA and CDR2 SQIVND (reference sequence). J was trimmed by 2 bases and V by 4 bases; bases with no gene match: 5. Method: immunoSEQ multiplex PCR; TCRdb's copy keeps in-frame clones and lacks some. The repertoire holds about 230,000 clones, with more than 75% as singletons. The clonotype originates from a man aged 50-59 years with COVID-19, enrolled during active disease. This sequence joins TRBV19 and TRBJ2-7, with 7 bases matching TRBD2. What was sequenced was peripheral blood. The CDR3 region has the DNA TGTGCCAGTAGTAAAACCGGGACTACCTACGAGCAGTACTTC. Protein sequence: CASSKTGTTYEQYF.